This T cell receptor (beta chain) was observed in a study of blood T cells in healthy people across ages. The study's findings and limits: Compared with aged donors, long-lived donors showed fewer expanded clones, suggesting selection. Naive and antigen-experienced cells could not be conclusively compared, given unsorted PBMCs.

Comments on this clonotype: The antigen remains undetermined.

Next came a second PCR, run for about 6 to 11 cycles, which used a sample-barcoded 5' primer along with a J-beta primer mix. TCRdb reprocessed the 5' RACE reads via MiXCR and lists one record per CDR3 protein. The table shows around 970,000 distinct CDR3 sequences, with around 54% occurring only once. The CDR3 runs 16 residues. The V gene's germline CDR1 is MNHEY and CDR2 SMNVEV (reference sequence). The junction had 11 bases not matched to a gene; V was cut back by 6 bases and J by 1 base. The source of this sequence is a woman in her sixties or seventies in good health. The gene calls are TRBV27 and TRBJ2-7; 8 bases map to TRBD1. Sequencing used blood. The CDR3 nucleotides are TGTGCCAGCAGGAATTTGGGACAGGCCTTTTCCTACGAGCAGTACTTC. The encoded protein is CASRNLGQAFSYEQYF.